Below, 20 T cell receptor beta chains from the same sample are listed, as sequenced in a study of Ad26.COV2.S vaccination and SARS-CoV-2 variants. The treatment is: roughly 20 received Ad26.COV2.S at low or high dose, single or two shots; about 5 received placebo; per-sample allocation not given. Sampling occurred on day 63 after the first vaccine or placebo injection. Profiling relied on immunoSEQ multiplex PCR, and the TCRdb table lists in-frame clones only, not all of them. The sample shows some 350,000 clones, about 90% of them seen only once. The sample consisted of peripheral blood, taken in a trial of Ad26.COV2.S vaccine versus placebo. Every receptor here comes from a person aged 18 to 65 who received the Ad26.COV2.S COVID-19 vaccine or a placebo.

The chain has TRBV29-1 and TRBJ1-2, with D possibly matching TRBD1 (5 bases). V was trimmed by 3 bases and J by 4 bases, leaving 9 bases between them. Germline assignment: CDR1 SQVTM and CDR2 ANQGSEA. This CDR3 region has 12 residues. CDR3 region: CSVEEDSYGYTF. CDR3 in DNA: TGCAGCGTTGAGGAAGACAGCTATGGCTACACCTTC.

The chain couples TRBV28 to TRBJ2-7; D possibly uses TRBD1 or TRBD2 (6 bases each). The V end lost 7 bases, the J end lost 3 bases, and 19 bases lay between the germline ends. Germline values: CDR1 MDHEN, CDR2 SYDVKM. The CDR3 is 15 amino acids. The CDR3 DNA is TGTGCCAGCACCCCGTGGAGGGGGGAGTTCTACGAGCAGTACGTC. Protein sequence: CASTPWRGEFYEQYV.

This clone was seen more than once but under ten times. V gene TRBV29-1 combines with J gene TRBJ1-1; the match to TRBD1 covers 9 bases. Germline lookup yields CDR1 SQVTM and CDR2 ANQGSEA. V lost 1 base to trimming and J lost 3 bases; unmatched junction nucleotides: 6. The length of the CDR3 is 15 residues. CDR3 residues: CSVEGEQGADTEAFF. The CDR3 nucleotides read TGCAGCGTTGAAGGGGAACAGGGGGCGGACACTGAAGCTTTCTTT.

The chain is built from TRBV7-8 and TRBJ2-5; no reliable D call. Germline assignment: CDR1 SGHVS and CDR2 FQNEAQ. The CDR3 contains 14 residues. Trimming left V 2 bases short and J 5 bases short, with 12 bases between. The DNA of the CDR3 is TGTGCCAGCAGCTTAACTGGCGTCGATGAGACCCAGTACTTC. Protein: CASSLTGVDETQYF.

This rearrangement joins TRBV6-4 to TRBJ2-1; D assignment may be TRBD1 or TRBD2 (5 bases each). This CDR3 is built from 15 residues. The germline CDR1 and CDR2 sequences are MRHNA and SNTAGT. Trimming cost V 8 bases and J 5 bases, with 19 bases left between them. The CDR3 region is CASRAGAIHHNEQFF. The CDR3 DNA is TGTGCCAGCCGGGCCGGGGCTATTCACCACAATGAGCAGTTCTTC.

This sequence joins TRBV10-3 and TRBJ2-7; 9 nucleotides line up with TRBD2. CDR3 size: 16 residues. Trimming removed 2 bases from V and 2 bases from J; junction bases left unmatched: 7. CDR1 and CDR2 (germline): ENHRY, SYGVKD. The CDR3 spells CAISEPSGRPPYEQYV. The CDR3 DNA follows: TGTGCCATCAGTGAGCCGAGCGGGAGGCCCCCCTACGAGCAGTACGTC.

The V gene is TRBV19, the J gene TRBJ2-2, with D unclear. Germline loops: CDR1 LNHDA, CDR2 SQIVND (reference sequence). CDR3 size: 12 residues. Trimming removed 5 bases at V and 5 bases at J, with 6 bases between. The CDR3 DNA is TGTGCCAGTAGTCCGTGGACCGGGGAGCTGTTTTTT. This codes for CASSPWTGELFF.

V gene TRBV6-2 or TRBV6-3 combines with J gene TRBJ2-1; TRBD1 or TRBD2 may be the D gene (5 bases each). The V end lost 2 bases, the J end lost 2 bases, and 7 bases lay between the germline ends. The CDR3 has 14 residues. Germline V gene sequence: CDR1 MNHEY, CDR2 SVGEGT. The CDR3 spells CASSYRGPYNEQFF. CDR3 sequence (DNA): TGTGCCAGCAGTTACCGGGGACCCTACAATGAGCAGTTCTTC.

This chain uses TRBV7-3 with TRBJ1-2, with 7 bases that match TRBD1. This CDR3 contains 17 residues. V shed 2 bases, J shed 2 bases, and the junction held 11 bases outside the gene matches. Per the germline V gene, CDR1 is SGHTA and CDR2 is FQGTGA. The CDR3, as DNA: TGTGCCAGCAGCTTAGAACCGTACCCGGACAGGAACTATGGCTACACCTTC. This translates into CASSLEPYPDRNYGYTF.

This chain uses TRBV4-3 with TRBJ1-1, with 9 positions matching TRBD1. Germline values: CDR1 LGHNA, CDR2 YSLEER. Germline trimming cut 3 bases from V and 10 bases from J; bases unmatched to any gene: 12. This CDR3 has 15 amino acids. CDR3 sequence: CASSQELDRGEGAFF. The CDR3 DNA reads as TGCGCCAGCAGCCAGGAGCTAGACAGGGGGGAAGGAGCTTTCTTT.

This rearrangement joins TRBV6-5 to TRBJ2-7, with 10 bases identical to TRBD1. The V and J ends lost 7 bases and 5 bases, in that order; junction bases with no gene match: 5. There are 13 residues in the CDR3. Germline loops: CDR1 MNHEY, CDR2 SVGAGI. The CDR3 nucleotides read TGTGCCAGCATGGGGGACAGGGGAGACGAGCAGTACTTC. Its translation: CASMGDRGDEQYF.

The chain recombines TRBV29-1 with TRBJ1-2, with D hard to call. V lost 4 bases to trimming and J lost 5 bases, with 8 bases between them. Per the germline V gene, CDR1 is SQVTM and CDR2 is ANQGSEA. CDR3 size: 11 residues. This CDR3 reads CSVGAEYGYTF. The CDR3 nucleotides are TGCAGCGTTGGGGCGGAGTATGGCTACACCTTC.

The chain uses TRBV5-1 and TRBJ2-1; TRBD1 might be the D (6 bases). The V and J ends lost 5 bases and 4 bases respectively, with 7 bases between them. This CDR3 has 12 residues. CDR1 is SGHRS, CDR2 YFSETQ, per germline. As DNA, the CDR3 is TGCGCCAGCAGGGACAGTTACAATGAGCAGTTCTTC. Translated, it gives CASRDSYNEQFF.

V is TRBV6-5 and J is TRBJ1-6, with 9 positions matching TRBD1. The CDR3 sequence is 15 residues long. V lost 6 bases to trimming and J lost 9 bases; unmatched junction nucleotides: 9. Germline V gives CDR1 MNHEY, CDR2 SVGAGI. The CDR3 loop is CASSPGTGRSSPLHF. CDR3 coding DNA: TGTGCCAGCAGCCCGGGGACAGGGAGGAGTTCACCCCTCCACTTT.

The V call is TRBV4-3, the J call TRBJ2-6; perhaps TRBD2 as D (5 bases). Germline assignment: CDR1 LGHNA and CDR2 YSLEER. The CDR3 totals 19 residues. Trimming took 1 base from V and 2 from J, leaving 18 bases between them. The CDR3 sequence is CASSQGPEGTLAGANVLTF. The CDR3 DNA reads TGCGCCAGCAGCCAAGGCCCCGAGGGAACCCTAGCTGGGGCCAACGTCCTGACTTTC.

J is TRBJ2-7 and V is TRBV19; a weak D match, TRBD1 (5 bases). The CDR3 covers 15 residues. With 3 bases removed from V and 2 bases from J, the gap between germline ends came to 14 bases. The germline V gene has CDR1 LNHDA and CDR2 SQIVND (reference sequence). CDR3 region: CASSMGQPYPYEQYF. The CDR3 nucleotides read TGTGCCAGTAGTATGGGGCAGCCATACCCCTACGAGCAGTACTTC.

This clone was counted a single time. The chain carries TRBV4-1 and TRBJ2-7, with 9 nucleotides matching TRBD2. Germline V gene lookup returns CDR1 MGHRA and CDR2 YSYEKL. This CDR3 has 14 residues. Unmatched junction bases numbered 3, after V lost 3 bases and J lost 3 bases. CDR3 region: CASSQLAGVYEQYV. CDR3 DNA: TGCGCCAGCAGCCAGTTAGCGGGAGTCTACGAGCAGTACGTC.

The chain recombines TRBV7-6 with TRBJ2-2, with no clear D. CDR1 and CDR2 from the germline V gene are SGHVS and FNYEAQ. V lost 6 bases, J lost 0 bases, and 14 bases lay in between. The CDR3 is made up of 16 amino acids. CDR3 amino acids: CASSGIGQANTGELFF. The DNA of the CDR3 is TGTGCCAGCAGTGGAATCGGGCAAGCGAACACCGGGGAGCTGTTTTTT.

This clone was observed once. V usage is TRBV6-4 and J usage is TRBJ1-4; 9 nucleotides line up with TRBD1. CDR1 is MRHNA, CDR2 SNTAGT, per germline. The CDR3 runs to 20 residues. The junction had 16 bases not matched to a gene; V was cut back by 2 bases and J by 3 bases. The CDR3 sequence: CASSDGGTGCVRGANEKLFF. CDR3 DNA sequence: TGTGCCAGCAGTGACGGAGGGACAGGGTGCGTTAGAGGTGCTAATGAAAAACTGTTTTTT.

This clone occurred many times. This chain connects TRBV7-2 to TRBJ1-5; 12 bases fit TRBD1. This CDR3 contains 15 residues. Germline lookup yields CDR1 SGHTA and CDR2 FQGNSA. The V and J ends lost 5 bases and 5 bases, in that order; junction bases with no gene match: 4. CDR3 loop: CASSPGTGGHQPQHF. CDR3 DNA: TGTGCCAGCAGCCCCGGGACAGGGGGCCATCAGCCCCAGCATTTT.